This T cell receptor (beta chain) was found in a study of CD8 T cells in Susac syndrome. RNA in amounts of roughly 0.5 to 1 ug was reverse transcribed with random hexamers. Amplification of the TCR beta CDR3 was carried out by immunoSEQ multiplex PCR, which spanned a total of 54 Vbeta and 13 Jbeta segments. In TCRdb, the immunoSEQ multiplex PCR reads were re-called with MiXCR into one record per CDR3 protein. The table has roughly 180,000 distinct CDR3 sequences, around 94% seen once. Germline V gene sequence: CDR1 SGHDT, CDR2 YYEEEE. Trimming took off 4 bases at V and 5 bases at J, with 18 bases between the two ends. This CDR3 region has 15 residues.

The chain links TRBV5-6 to TRBJ1-2; D is possibly TRBD1 (5 bases). Specimen: CD4+ T cells from PBMCs. The TCR comes from a human donor with Susac syndrome. CDR3 DNA: TGTGCCAGCAGCGAACCGCGGGGGAGGGAGTATGGCTACACCTTC. Translating it yields CASSEPRGREYGYTF.